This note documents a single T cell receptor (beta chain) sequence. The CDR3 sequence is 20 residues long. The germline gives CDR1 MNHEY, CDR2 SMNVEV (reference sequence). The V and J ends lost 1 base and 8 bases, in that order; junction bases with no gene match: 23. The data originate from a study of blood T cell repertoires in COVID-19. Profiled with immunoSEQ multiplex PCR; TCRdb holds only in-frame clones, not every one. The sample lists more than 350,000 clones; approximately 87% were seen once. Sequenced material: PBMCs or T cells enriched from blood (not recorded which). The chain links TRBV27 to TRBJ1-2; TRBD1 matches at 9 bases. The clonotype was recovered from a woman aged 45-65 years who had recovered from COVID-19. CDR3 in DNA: TGTGCCAGCAGTTTATTTTGGATCGGCGGGTCGAGACAGGGGGTTTACGGCTACACCTTC. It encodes CASSLFWIGGSRQGVYGYTF.